One sample yielded the 9 T cell receptor beta chains listed below, sequenced in a study of T cells in Graves' hyperthyroidism and ophthalmopathy. The CDR3 regions of TCR beta were amplified from RNA transcripts. The study used the HTBI primer set for a first-round RT-PCR of the TCR CDR3. TCRdb passed the multiplex PCR reads through MiXCR, listing each CDR3 protein once. The data contain some 500,000 distinct CDR3 sequences, around 15% of them singletons. The material sequenced was blood. The receptors come from a woman under 30 with Graves' hyperthyroidism.

This clonotype was seen ten or more times. V and J are TRBV11-3 and TRBJ2-1; no reliable D call. The germline V gene encodes CDR1 SGHNT and CDR2 YENEEA. The CDR3 has 13 amino acids. V gave up 1 base and J gave up 7 bases, with 8 bases separating them. The CDR3 here is CASSLGFLNEQFF. Written as DNA, the CDR3 is TGTGCCAGCAGCTTAGGATTCCTAAATGAGCAGTTCTTC.

The V call is TRBV12-3 or TRBV12-4, the J call TRBJ1-6; the D gene is possibly TRBD1 (6 bases). The CDR3 covers 15 residues. The V end lost 3 bases, the J end lost 10 bases, and 16 bases lay between the germline ends. The CDR3 DNA is TGTGCCAGCAGTTTTCATAACAGGGTGGGGTCACCCCTCCACTTT. Encoded protein: CASSFHNRVGSPLHF.

This clonotype was detected many times. V and J are TRBV12-3 or TRBV12-4 and TRBJ2-2, with 7 bases lining up with TRBD1. V lost 6 bases, J lost 0 bases, and 7 bases stayed unmatched. CDR3 length equals 16 residues. The CDR3 loop is CASRNRQGANTGELFF. The CDR3 DNA sequence: TGTGCCAGCAGGAACCGGCAGGGGGCGAACACCGGGGAGCTGTTTTTT.

This clonotype was recorded many times. This chain uses TRBV6-5 with TRBJ2-1; 7 nucleotides align to TRBD1. Germline-derived CDR1 and CDR2 are MNHEY and SVGAGI. The CDR3 is 16 amino acids. Trimming cost V 0 bases and J 6 bases; bases outside gene matches: 8. The CDR3 DNA is TGTGCCAGCAGTTACTCGGGGACAGCTTACAGCAATGAGCAGTTCTTC. Protein: CASSYSGTAYSNEQFF.

This clonotype appeared many times. It is unclear where the CDR3 begins or ends on the DNA, so no DNA is shown, and the CDR3 is as TCRdb lists it. The V gene is TRBV29-1, the J gene TRBJ2-3; the D segment call TRBD2 is taken from the table without a DNA check. CDR1 is SQVTM and CDR2 is ANQGSEA in the germline V gene. The CDR3 is 15 amino acids in total, end residues counted. The CDR3 spells CSVGPRGFLADTQYF.

This clonotype was seen more than once but under ten times. The chain recombines TRBV20-1 with TRBJ2-5, with 7 bases that match TRBD2. The CDR3 loop spans 14 amino acids. CDR1 and CDR2 from the germline V gene are DFQATT and SNEGSKA (reference sequence). V shed 1 base, J shed 4 bases, and the junction held 6 bases outside the gene matches. The CDR3 bases are TGCAGTGCTAGAGCTGGACTAGTCCGAGAGACCCAGTACTTC. Translated: CSARAGLVRETQYF.

This clonotype was detected many times. The V call is TRBV6-1, the J call TRBJ1-1, with TRBD1 identical over 9 bases. The V segment lost 7 bases and the J segment 4 bases; nucleotides outside the gene matches: 16. The CDR3 is 17 amino acids. Germline CDR1 and CDR2: MNHNS and SASEGT. This chain's CDR3 is CASTLSTGTGSPTEAFF. The CDR3 nucleotides read TGTGCCAGCACTCTTTCCACCGGGACAGGGTCTCCCACTGAAGCTTTCTTT.

This clonotype was recorded many times. J is TRBJ2-6 and V is TRBV19, with 8 nucleotides matching TRBD1. The V segment lost 4 bases and the J segment 4 bases; nucleotides outside the gene matches: 12. In germline, CDR1 is LNHDA, CDR2 SQIVND (reference sequence). CDR3 size: 18 residues. The CDR3 DNA is TGTGCCAGTAGTACTGCCGGGACAGGCGTCCCAGGGGCCAACGTCCTGACTTTC. Its protein product is CASSTAGTGVPGANVLTF.

Many counts were recorded for this clonotype. V is TRBV30 and J is TRBJ1-1, with a weak D call TRBD1 (6 bases). Germline loops: CDR1 GTSNPN, CDR2 SVGIG (reference sequence). CDR3 length: 14 residues. The V and J ends lost 1 base and 6 bases respectively, with 15 bases between them. The CDR3 reads CAWSDTGRGPEAFF. CDR3 in DNA: TGTGCCTGGAGTGATACAGGGCGAGGGCCTGAAGCTTTCTTT.